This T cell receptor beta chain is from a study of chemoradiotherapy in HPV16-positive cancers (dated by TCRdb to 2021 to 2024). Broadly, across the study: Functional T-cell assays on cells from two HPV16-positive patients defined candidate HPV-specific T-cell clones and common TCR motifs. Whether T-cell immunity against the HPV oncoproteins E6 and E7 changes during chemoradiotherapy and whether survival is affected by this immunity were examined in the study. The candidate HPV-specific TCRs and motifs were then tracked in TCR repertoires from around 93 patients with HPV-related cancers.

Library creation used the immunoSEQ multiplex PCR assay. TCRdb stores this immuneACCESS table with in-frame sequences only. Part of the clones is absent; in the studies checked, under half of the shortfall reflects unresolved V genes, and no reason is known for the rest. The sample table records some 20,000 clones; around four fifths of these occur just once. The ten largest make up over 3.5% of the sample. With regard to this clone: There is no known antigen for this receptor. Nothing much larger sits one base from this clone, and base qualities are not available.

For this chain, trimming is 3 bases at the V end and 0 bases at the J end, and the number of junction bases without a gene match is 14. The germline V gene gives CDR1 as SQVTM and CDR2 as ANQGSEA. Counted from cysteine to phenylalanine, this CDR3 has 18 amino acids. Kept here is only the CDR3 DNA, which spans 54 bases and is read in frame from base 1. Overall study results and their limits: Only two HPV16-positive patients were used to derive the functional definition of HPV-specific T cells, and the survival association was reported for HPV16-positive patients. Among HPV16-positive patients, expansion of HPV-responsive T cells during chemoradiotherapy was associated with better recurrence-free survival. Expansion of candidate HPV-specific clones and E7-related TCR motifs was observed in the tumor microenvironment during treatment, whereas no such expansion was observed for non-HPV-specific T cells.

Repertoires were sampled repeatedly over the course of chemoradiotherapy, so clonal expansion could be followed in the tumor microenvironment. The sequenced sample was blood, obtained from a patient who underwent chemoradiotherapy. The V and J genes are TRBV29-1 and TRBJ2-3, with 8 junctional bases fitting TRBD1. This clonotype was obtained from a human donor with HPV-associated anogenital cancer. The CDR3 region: CSVEGIGGTGPSTDTQYF. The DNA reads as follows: TGCAGCGTTGAGGGTATAGGGGGGACAGGCCCTAGCACAGATACGCAGTATTTT.